This T cell receptor beta chain was captured by sequencing in a study of PD-1 blockade in classical Hodgkin lymphoma. All the patients suffered relapse after autologous stem cell transplantation, and brentuximab vedotin exposure differed. Purified CD4+ T cells were obtained from thawed PBMCs through magnetic negative selection. Complete response, partial response or progressive disease was each patient's best response. This table comes from immunoSEQ multiplex PCR, and its TCRdb copy is limited to in-frame clones, with some not included. This sample has over 30,000 clones, with approximately 90% found just once. There are 13 residues in the CDR3. After removal of 5 bases from V and 15 bases from J, the junction contained 12 bases not matched to a gene. Germline loops: CDR1 MDHEN, CDR2 SYDVKM. The study's findings and limits: It was CD4+ TCR diversity, not CD8+, that rose significantly by C4D1. Still unresolved is the cause of the repertoire differences, which may be disease activity or prior therapy.

For this clone: Its cognate antigen is unknown.

The clonotype was recovered from a human donor with classical Hodgkin lymphoma. The J gene is TRBJ2-1, the V gene TRBV28, with 8 nucleotides matching TRBD1. The sample in question was CD4+ T cells from blood, obtained at baseline. The CDR3: CASSTPSGTGRFF. In nucleotides, the CDR3 is TGTGCCAGCAGTACACCTAGTGGGACAGGAAGGTTCTTC. Full variable domain (outside the CDR3, taken from reference TRBV28 and TRBJ2-1): DVKVTQSSRYLVKRTGEKVFLECVQDMDHENMFWYRQDPGLGLRLIYFSYDVKMKEKGDIPEGYSVSREKKERFSLILESASTNQTSMYLCASSTPSGTGRFFGPGTRLTVL.